The clone carrying this T cell receptor (beta chain) has ten or more counts. Its antigen is not known. The CDR3 spans 16 residues. Germline values: CDR1 SGHTA, CDR2 FQGNSA. The trim removed 4 bases at V and 3 bases at J, leaving 10 bases unmatched. The data belong to a study of early T cells in non-severe SARS-CoV-2 infection. About the research overall: The input, bulk RNA from unsorted whole blood, was sequenced, and chains were unpaired.

Study-level results: VDJdb matching favored anti-spike CD8 responses, missing private and CD4 specificities.

The protocol attached unique molecular identifiers to individual cDNA molecules. TCRdb passed the 5' RACE reads through MiXCR, listing each CDR3 protein once. This table has roughly 60,000 distinct CDR3 sequences, over 5% appearing once. Sequencing input: whole blood. The genes are TRBV7-2 and TRBJ2-3; 7 bases line up with TRBD1. The TCR sequence derives from an adult who was a healthcare worker with PCR-confirmed SARS-CoV-2 infection or an uninfected control (not recorded which). The DNA for the CDR3 is TGTGCCAGCAGCTGGGGAAACAGGGGACGAACAGATACGCAGTATTTT. Translating gives CASSWGNRGRTDTQYF. Using reference TRBV7-2 and TRBJ2-3 for the parts outside the CDR3, the full variable domain is GAGVSQSPSNKVTEKGKDVELRCDPISGHTALYWYRQSLGQGLEFLIYFQGNSAPDKSGLPSDRFSAERTGGSVSTLTIQRTQQEDSAVYLCASSWGNRGRTDTQYFGPGTRLTVL.